This paragraph reports one T cell receptor beta chain. Its matching antigen is unknown. CDR3 length: 16 residues. The V gene lost 2 bases and the J gene lost 2 bases, with 15 bases spanning the gap. The V gene's germline CDR1 is LGHNA and CDR2 YNFKEQ. TCRdb keeps only in-frame clones here, not all; method: immunoSEQ multiplex PCR. The sample lists 17,000 or so clones, 65% to 85% seen once, with around a third in the top ten. This sample is drawn from a study of T cells in localized non-small cell lung cancer. Study-wide results and caveats: Adjacent lung held a median approximately 50 of the top 100 tumor clones.

The receptor was derived from a male donor aged 60 or older with stage III lung adenocarcinoma. The rearrangement links TRBV4-2 to TRBJ1-2, with a tentative D call TRBD1 (6 bases). The specimen comprised peripheral blood, sampled before any cancer treatment. CDR3 residues: CASSQSGGQGNYGYTF. DNA for the CDR3: TGTGCCAGCAGCCAATCCGGGGGGCAGGGCAACTATGGCTACACCTTC.